The sequence of this T cell receptor beta chain was determined in a study of T cell changes during pregnancy in multiple sclerosis. TCRdb's copy holds only in-frame clones and misses some; the assay was immunoSEQ multiplex PCR. The sample holds 55,000 to 65,000 clones, roughly 90% seen once. The sample here was peripheral blood, taken in the first trimester of pregnancy. The sequence was obtained from a female donor in good health, enrolled as a control in a pregnancy study.

The CDR3 protein is CASSQDDGVGGGNTIYF. DNA for the CDR3: TGTGCCAGCAGCCAAGATGATGGAGTAGGGGGTGGAAACACCATATATTTT. V and J are TRBV14 and TRBJ1-3; D may be TRBD1 (6 bases). Between the trimmed V and J ends, which lost 0 bases and 3 bases, there was a span of 15 bases. Looked up from germline, CDR1 is SGHDN and CDR2 is FVKESK. This CDR3 region has 17 residues.